Below are 29 T cell receptor beta chains sequenced from a single sample in a study of blood T cell repertoires in COVID-19. Sequencing was performed with immunoSEQ multiplex PCR; in TCRdb, only in-frame clones are kept and a portion is missing. The sample shows approximately 75,000 clones, 90% of them seen only once. The source material was peripheral blood. These receptors all stem from a human donor in a cohort sampled during active COVID-19.

V usage is TRBV5-1 and J usage is TRBJ2-5; TRBD2 matches 7 bases. Looked up from germline, CDR1 is SGHRS and CDR2 is YFSETQ. The junction had 4 bases not matched to a gene; V was cut back by 0 bases and J by 2 bases. The CDR3 sequence is 15 residues long. The CDR3 DNA reads TGCGCCAGCAGCTTGGTTGGGGGAGGGCAAGAGACCCAGTACTTC. Amino acid sequence: CASSLVGGGQETQYF.

This sequence joins TRBV9 and TRBJ2-3; no firm D call. With 0 bases removed from V and 0 bases from J, the gap between germline ends came to 8 bases. This CDR3 region has 15 residues. Germline assignment: CDR1 SGDLS and CDR2 YYNGEE. The CDR3 spells CASSVEPASTDTQYF. DNA for the CDR3: TGTGCCAGCAGCGTAGAGCCCGCGAGCACAGATACGCAGTATTTT.

The V gene is TRBV21-1, the J gene TRBJ1-2; the table gives TRBD1 as D, unverified against the DNA. TRBV21-1 is given as a pseudogene. The CDR3 extends over 14 amino acids. CDR3 region: CASSNAGAEDGYTF. The CDR3 nucleotides are TGTGCCAGCAGCAACGCAGGGGCTGAGGATGGCTACACCTTC.

The V gene is TRBV19, the J gene TRBJ1-4; weak D call: TRBD1 (6 bases). Trimming shortened V by 10 bases and J by 5 bases, and 17 bases separated the two germline ends. The V gene's germline CDR1 is LNHDA and CDR2 SQIVND (reference sequence). The CDR3 covers 14 residues. The CDR3 DNA is TGTGCCACCACAGACAGGAGACGGAATGAAAAACTGTTTTTT. This codes for CATTDRRRNEKLFF.

This chain uses TRBV7-9 with TRBJ2-2, with D tentatively TRBD2 (5 bases). The germline V gene encodes CDR1 SEHNR and CDR2 FQNEAQ (reference sequence). V dropped 5 bases and J dropped 1 base, with 14 bases sitting between them. The CDR3 length is 16 residues. CDR3 in amino acids: CASSPPGRGNTGELFF. The CDR3 DNA is TGTGCCAGCAGCCCCCCCGGTCGGGGGAACACCGGGGAGCTGTTTTTT.

The rearrangement uses TRBV5-4 and TRBJ1-6; D might be TRBD1 (6 bases). Germline CDR1 is SGHNT and CDR2 is YYREEE (reference sequence). The CDR3 loop spans 15 amino acids. Between the trimmed V and J ends, which lost 2 bases and 5 bases, there was a span of 11 bases. The CDR3 loop reads CASSFGTRDNSPLHF. CDR3 nucleotides: TGTGCCAGCAGCTTCGGGACAAGAGATAATTCACCCCTCCACTTT.

V and J are TRBV11-2 and TRBJ2-2, with 11 bases lining up with TRBD1. Germline V lookup: CDR1 SGHAT, CDR2 FQNNGV. J lost 2 bases, V lost 5 bases, and 10 bases had no gene match. The CDR3 length is 18 residues. The CDR3 region has the DNA TGTGCCAGCAGCCCCCCCGGGACAGGGGGGATTAACACCGGGGAGCTGTTTTTT. It yields the protein CASSPPGTGGINTGELFF.

In this sample, this clone turned up a few times. This chain's CDR3 is CAASQTSLTDTQYF. The CDR3 DNA sequence: TGTGCCGCCAGCCAGACTAGTCTCACAGATACGCAGTATTTT. This rearrangement joins TRBV6-5 to TRBJ2-3; D might be TRBD2 (6 bases). Germline values: CDR1 MNHEY, CDR2 SVGAGI. Trimming pared 11 bases from V and 2 bases from J, leaving 17 bases between. The CDR3 is 14 amino acids.

The J gene is TRBJ2-3, the V gene TRBV18, with 7 bases matching TRBD1. CDR3 length: 15 residues. From germline, CDR1 is KGHSH and CDR2 LQKENI. The V gene end was trimmed by 6 bases and the J gene end by 1 base; junction bases not matched to a gene: 7. CDR3 nucleotide sequence: TGTGCCAGCTCGCTCGACAGGGCAGGCACAGATACGCAGTATTTT. This gives the protein CASSLDRAGTDTQYF.

This chain links TRBV9 with TRBJ2-1; TRBD2 matches 10 bases. Germline V gene lookup returns CDR1 SGDLS and CDR2 YYNGEE. The CDR3 extends over 15 amino acids. With 3 bases clipped from V and 7 bases from J, the junction kept 7 bases outside the gene matches. CDR3 in amino acids: CASSGPGTSANEQFF. The DNA for the CDR3 is TGTGCCAGCAGCGGTCCCGGGACTAGCGCTAATGAGCAGTTCTTC.

V usage is TRBV7-9 and J usage is TRBJ1-2, with D possibly being TRBD1 (6 bases). Germline V CDR1 and CDR2: SEHNR, FQNEAQ (reference sequence). Trimming took off 1 base at V and 4 bases at J, with 16 bases between the two ends. The CDR3 totals 16 residues. The CDR3 loop reads CASSLGDTRTSYGYTF. The CDR3, as DNA: TGTGCCAGCAGCTTAGGGGACACCCGAACTTCCTATGGCTACACCTTC. Filled out from reference TRBV7-9 and TRBJ1-2, the complete variable domain reads DTGVSQNPRHKITKRGQNVTFRCDPISEHNRLYWYRQTLGQGPEFLTYFQNEAQLEKSRLLSDRFSAERPKGSFSTLEIQRTEQGDSAMYLCASSLGDTRTSYGYTFGSGTRLTVV.

J is TRBJ1-2 and V is TRBV2, with D perhaps matching TRBD1 (6 bases). This CDR3 is built from 16 residues. The V end was cut by 3 bases, the J end by 4 bases, with 18 bases between. Looked up from germline, CDR1 is SNHLY and CDR2 is FYNNEI. The CDR3 DNA reads TGTGCCAGCAGTGAGGAAGGGGGAAATCTCATCTATGGCTACACCTTC. Translated: CASSEEGGNLIYGYTF.

This clone showed up just once. This chain uses TRBV9 with TRBJ2-2; D is possibly TRBD1 (6 bases). Per germline, CDR1 SGDLS and CDR2 YYNGEE. The germline V and J ends were trimmed by 3 bases and 7 bases, with 19 bases remaining between them. CDR3 length: 16 residues. CDR3 in DNA: TGTGCCAGCAGCGCAAGAGGATGGACAGTTAGCGGGGAGCTGTTTTTT. Protein product: CASSARGWTVSGELFF.

This clone was counted a few times. V gene TRBV27 combines with J gene TRBJ2-4, with TRBD1 as a possible D gene (6 bases). This CDR3 comprises 15 residues. Germline loops: CDR1 MNHEY, CDR2 SMNVEV (reference sequence). Trimming stripped 6 bases from V and 10 bases from J, with 22 bases between. CDR3 coding DNA: TGTGCCAGCAGCCGAAACGGCTCCCCTCAGGGGATTCAGTACTTC. This sequence encodes CASSRNGSPQGIQYF.

This clone showed up just once. V and J are TRBV3-1 (or the pseudogene TRBV3-2) and TRBJ2-7; 8 bases fit TRBD2. Germline V CDR1 and CDR2: LGHDT, YNNKEL (reference sequence). With V trimmed by 3 bases and J by 3 bases, 1 base remained unmatched. The CDR3 runs to 13 residues. The DNA for the CDR3 is TGTGCCAGCAGCCAGGGGACTAGCTACGAGCAGTACTTC. Its protein product is CASSQGTSYEQYF.

V usage is TRBV18 and J usage is TRBJ1-5; 8 nucleotides align to TRBD1. The germline V gene encodes CDR1 KGHSH and CDR2 LQKENI. CDR3 length: 16 residues. V trimming: 5 bases; J trimming: 4 bases; junction bases outside the gene matches: 10. The CDR3 is CASSASQGVGNQPQHF. The CDR3 bases are TGTGCCAGCTCAGCATCACAGGGGGTGGGAAATCAGCCCCAGCATTTT. Looking up the rest from reference TRBV18 and TRBJ1-5 gives the full variable domain: NAGVMQNPRHLVRRRGQEARLRCSPMKGHSHVYWYRQLPEEGLKFMVYLQKENIIDESGMPKERFSAEFPKEGPSILRIQQVVRGDSAAYFCASSASQGVGNQPQHFGDGTRLSIL.

The rearrangement links TRBV7-9 to TRBJ1-2; 12 nucleotides align to TRBD1. Germline V gene sequence: CDR1 SEHNR, CDR2 FQNEAQ (reference sequence). Trimming took 7 bases from V and 6 from J; bases not matched to a gene: 9. The CDR3 covers 15 residues. The CDR3 region is CASTQWDRGQDGYTF. The CDR3 DNA follows: TGTGCCAGCACCCAATGGGACAGGGGGCAGGATGGCTACACCTTC.

CDR3 coding DNA: TGCGCCAGCAGCCAAGAACAGGGACAGGGCCACCTCCCATTCCGGAATGAGCAGTTCTTC. This gives the protein CASSQEQGQGHLPFRNEQFF. This chain connects TRBV4-1 to TRBJ2-1; 9 positions match TRBD1. Germline V lookup: CDR1 MGHRA, CDR2 YSYEKL. With 0 bases clipped from V and 7 bases from J, the junction kept 19 bases outside the gene matches. This CDR3 is 20 amino acids long.

This chain links TRBV7-2 with TRBJ1-1; 9 nucleotides match TRBD1. This CDR3 comprises 13 residues. Unmatched junction bases numbered 3, after V lost 4 bases and J lost 6 bases. CDR1 SGHTA and CDR2 FQGNSA come from the germline V gene. This CDR3 is CASSSDRGSEAFF. In DNA form, the CDR3 reads TGTGCCAGCAGCTCGGACAGGGGATCTGAAGCTTTCTTT.

The chain carries TRBV13 and TRBJ2-3; TRBD2 agrees at 13 bases. The V gene end was trimmed by 5 bases and the J gene end by 1 base; junction bases not matched to a gene: 9. Germline V CDR1 and CDR2: PRHDT, FYEKMQ (reference sequence). This CDR3 contains 18 residues. CDR3: CASSPLLLAGGRTDTQYF. The CDR3 nucleotides are TGTGCCAGCAGCCCCCTCCTACTAGCGGGGGGGCGCACAGATACGCAGTATTTT.

The chain couples TRBV6-2 or TRBV6-3 to TRBJ2-5; possible D gene TRBD2, 6 bases. V was clipped by 2 bases and J by 5 bases, with 15 bases between them. The CDR3 is made up of 15 amino acids. CDR1 and CDR2 (germline): MNHEY, SVGEGT. CDR3 amino acids: CASSYRTGVPETQYF. In DNA form, the CDR3 reads TGTGCCAGCAGTTACCGCACGGGGGTCCCGGAGACCCAGTACTTC.

The chain links TRBV27 to TRBJ1-1; 7 nucleotides line up with TRBD1. This CDR3 has 13 amino acids. From germline, CDR1 is MNHEY and CDR2 SMNVEV (reference sequence). V shed 5 bases, J shed 11 bases, and the junction held 11 bases outside the gene matches. CDR3 amino acids: CASSPGTAQGAFF. The CDR3 DNA follows: TGTGCCAGCAGTCCTGGGACAGCTCAGGGGGCTTTCTTT.

V is TRBV7-8 and J is TRBJ1-1, with TRBD1 matching 7 bases. V lost 5 bases, J lost 6 bases, and 15 bases stayed unmatched. This CDR3 is built from 16 residues. Looked up from germline, CDR1 is SGHVS and CDR2 is FQNEAQ. The CDR3 nucleotides read TGTGCCAGCAGCCGCGACAGGGTGAGAAACTGGGCTGAAGCTTTCTTT. It is translated as CASSRDRVRNWAEAFF.

CDR3 in amino acids: CASSLTAGDRDRGTEAFF. The CDR3 DNA reads TGCGCCAGCAGCCTTACAGCCGGGGACAGGGATCGCGGCACTGAAGCTTTCTTT. The rearrangement joins TRBV5-1 to TRBJ1-1; TRBD1 matches at 9 bases. This CDR3 is built from 18 residues. V gave up 4 bases and J gave up 4 bases; unmatched junction bases: 17. CDR1 is SGHRS, CDR2 YFSETQ, per germline.

The chain carries TRBV4-3 and TRBJ2-7; the D gene is possibly TRBD1 (6 bases). The CDR3 extends over 15 amino acids. Germline CDR1 LGHNA, CDR2 YSLEER. Between the trimmed V and J ends, which lost 0 bases and 6 bases, there was a span of 15 bases. CDR3 loop: CASSQELGAGTEQYF. CDR3 coding DNA: TGCGCCAGCAGCCAAGAGCTGGGGGCCGGAACCGAGCAGTACTTC.

This chain's CDR3 is CASSLGGDSNQPQHF. The DNA of the CDR3 is TGCGCCAGCAGCTTGGGCGGGGATAGCAATCAGCCCCAGCATTTT. The gene calls are TRBV5-1 and TRBJ1-5; D remains unclear. CDR1 is SGHRS and CDR2 is YFSETQ in the germline V gene. The length of the CDR3 is 15 residues. Deletions cut 0 bases from V and 0 bases from J, with 7 bases between.

This clone was found once. The sample has other DNA sequences that encode this CDR3 too. This chain links TRBV5-1 with TRBJ2-2, with D maybe TRBD1 (6 bases). CDR1 is SGHRS and CDR2 is YFSETQ in the germline V gene. Trimming took off 0 bases at V and 4 bases at J, with 7 bases between the two ends. The CDR3 runs 14 residues. CDR3 bases: TGCGCCAGCAGCTTGGAAGGGGGCACCGGGGAGCTGTTTTTT. The encoded protein is CASSLEGGTGELFF.

This chain joins TRBV5-1 and TRBJ2-7; 7 nucleotides agree with TRBD1. Germline V gene data show CDR1 as SGHRS and CDR2 as YFSETQ. The CDR3 is 12 amino acids. With V trimmed by 3 bases and J by 7 bases, 4 bases remained unmatched. The CDR3 loop is CASSSGQDEQYF. The CDR3 bases are TGCGCCAGCAGCTCCGGACAGGATGAGCAGTACTTC.

In DNA form, the CDR3 reads TGTGCCAGCAGCTGGACAGGGGCGAACTACGAGCAGTACTTC. Encoded protein: CASSWTGANYEQYF. This chain joins TRBV13 and TRBJ2-7, with 9 bases matching TRBD1. The CDR3 runs to 14 residues. The germline gives CDR1 PRHDT, CDR2 FYEKMQ (reference sequence). Losses at the gene ends were 4 bases for V and 3 bases for J; bases not matched to a gene: 4.